The 15 T cell receptor beta chains presented below share a single source sample, sequenced in a study of cytomegalovirus exposure and HLA in healthy donors. 13 Jbeta primers and 60 Vbeta primers were used for the PCR. Sequencing was performed with immunoSEQ multiplex PCR; in TCRdb, only in-frame clones are kept and a portion is missing. The repertoire includes about 240,000 clones, roughly 73% of them detected once, and about 0.45% sits in the top ten. Source material: PBMCs. The receptor set was obtained from a boy younger than 18 in good health and CMV-seronegative.

The chain employs TRBV6-6 and TRBJ1-2; 11 nucleotides line up with TRBD1. Unmatched junction bases numbered 8, after V lost 6 bases and J lost 8 bases. The CDR3 runs to 14 residues. The germline CDR1 and CDR2 sequences are MNHNY and SVGAGI (reference sequence). The CDR3 loop is CASSSGTGGWGYTF. CDR3 nucleotide sequence: TGTGCCAGCAGCTCCGGGACAGGGGGATGGGGCTACACCTTC.

This chain connects TRBV6-5 to TRBJ1-5, with D hard to call. Deletions cut 5 bases from V and 7 bases from J, with 15 bases between. CDR3 length: 14 amino acids. Germline loops: CDR1 MNHEY, CDR2 SVGAGI. The CDR3 reads CASSPTLEGQPQHF. CDR3 in DNA: TGTGCCAGCAGTCCGACATTGGAAGGACAGCCCCAGCATTTT.

The chain employs TRBV29-1 and TRBJ2-3, with 8 bases aligning to TRBD2. With 4 bases clipped from V and 1 base from J, the junction kept 4 bases outside the gene matches. The CDR3 contains 14 residues. The germline V gene encodes CDR1 SQVTM and CDR2 ANQGSEA. The CDR3 is CSVVVSGGTDTQYF. The CDR3 coding sequence is TGCAGCGTTGTTGTTAGCGGGGGCACAGATACGCAGTATTTT.

This clone was counted a few times. This rearrangement joins TRBV5-1 to TRBJ1-1; D possibly corresponds to TRBD1 (5 bases). There are 15 residues in the CDR3. Trimming removed 0 bases at V and 11 bases at J, with 20 bases between. CDR1 is SGHRS and CDR2 is YFSETQ in the germline V gene. CDR3 in amino acids: CASSLDPDSPLAAFF. The CDR3 nucleotides read TGCGCCAGCAGCTTGGATCCAGACAGTCCCTTGGCTGCTTTCTTT.

This clone was seen a few times. The sample contains more than one DNA sequence encoding this CDR3. The chain joins TRBV6-1 to TRBJ1-2, with TRBD1 matching 8 bases. This CDR3 is 14 amino acids long. Trimming removed 3 bases from V and 4 bases from J; junction bases left unmatched: 4. Per the germline V gene, CDR1 is MNHNS and CDR2 is SASEGT. The CDR3 loop reads CASSESQGAYGYTF. CDR3 in DNA: TGTGCCAGCAGTGAGTCTCAGGGGGCCTATGGCTACACCTTC.

The J gene is TRBJ2-7, the V gene TRBV19; D is perhaps TRBD1 (6 bases). Germline CDR1 reads LNHDA; CDR2 reads SQIVND (reference sequence). There are 16 residues in the CDR3. The V end lost 4 bases, the J end lost 7 bases, and 23 bases lay between the germline ends. DNA of the CDR3: TGTGCCAGTAGTACCACCATCGGGACACCCCCCGGGGAGCAGTACTTC. This sequence encodes CASSTTIGTPPGEQYF.

This sequence joins TRBV5-1 and TRBJ2-2; D not certain. Trimming took 0 bases from V and 4 from J, leaving 4 bases between them. The CDR3 has 13 amino acids. Germline-derived CDR1 and CDR2 are SGHRS and YFSETQ. The CDR3 coding sequence is TGCGCCAGCAGCTTGGCTACCACCGGGGAGCTGTTTTTT. Translation: CASSLATTGELFF.

The J gene is TRBJ2-7, the V gene TRBV30, with a weak D call TRBD1 (5 bases). Germline-derived CDR1 and CDR2 are GTSNPN and SVGIG (reference sequence). Between the trimmed V and J ends, which lost 5 bases and 5 bases, there was a span of 16 bases. The CDR3 consists of 13 residues. Written as DNA, the CDR3 is TGTGCCTGGGGGGCTTTTACCGACCACGAGCAGTACTTC. Protein product: CAWGAFTDHEQYF.

The rearrangement joins TRBV7-6 to TRBJ2-3, with D hard to call. Trimming cost V 1 base and J 6 bases, with 8 bases left between them. CDR1 SGHVS and CDR2 FNYEAQ come from the germline V gene. The length of the CDR3 is 13 residues. Written as DNA, the CDR3 is TGTGCCAGCAGCTTAGGAAACGCGGATACGCAGTATTTT. This gives the protein CASSLGNADTQYF.

The chain is built from TRBV6-1 and TRBJ1-2; D perhaps matches TRBD1 (6 bases). V was cut by 1 base and J by 4 bases, with 13 bases left in between. CDR1 is MNHNS and CDR2 is SASEGT in the germline V gene. The CDR3 is made up of 15 amino acids. The CDR3 sequence: CASSEVGRGVYGYTF. The CDR3 region has the DNA TGTGCCAGCAGTGAAGTTGGCAGGGGTGTCTATGGCTACACCTTC.

The V call is TRBV10-3, the J call TRBJ1-2; 7 bases agree with TRBD1. CDR1 is ENHRY, CDR2 SYGVKD, per germline. The CDR3 totals 14 residues. After removal of 8 bases from V and 3 bases from J, the junction contained 9 bases not matched to a gene. The CDR3 sequence: CAISVKGADYGYTF. Here the CDR3 DNA reads TGTGCCATCTCCGTCAAGGGGGCAGACTATGGCTACACCTTC.

The chain links TRBV11-3 to TRBJ2-3; 14 nucleotides match TRBD2. Germline lookup yields CDR1 SGHNT and CDR2 YENEEA. CDR3 length: 16 amino acids. J was trimmed by 4 bases and V by 4 bases; bases with no gene match: 4. In DNA form, the CDR3 reads TGTGCCAGCAGCTCGGGACTAGCGGGAGAGGCAGATACGCAGTATTTT. It specifies CASSSGLAGEADTQYF.

V usage is TRBV7-2 and J usage is TRBJ2-1, with TRBD2 identical over 7 bases. The CDR3 is 14 residues long. In germline, CDR1 is SGHTA, CDR2 FQGNSA. V lost 5 bases and J lost 2; bases outside the gene matches: 3. The CDR3 protein is CASSPTSAYNEQFF. The CDR3 DNA follows: TGTGCCAGCAGCCCTACTAGCGCCTACAATGAGCAGTTCTTC.

The chain couples TRBV11-2 to TRBJ2-3; D is uncertain. This CDR3 spans 15 amino acids. CDR1 and CDR2 from the germline V gene are SGHAT and FQNNGV. V was clipped by 1 base and J by 2 bases, with 10 bases between them. In DNA form, the CDR3 reads TGTGCCAGCAGCTTAGTTCGCGGAGCCACAGATACGCAGTATTTT. This sequence encodes CASSLVRGATDTQYF.

V gene TRBV7-2 combines with J gene TRBJ2-7, with 8 bases identical to TRBD2. Germline V gives CDR1 SGHTA, CDR2 FQGNSA. The J segment lost 0 bases and the V segment lost 4 bases, leaving 5 bases of the junction unmatched. This CDR3 comprises 15 residues. The CDR3 region has the DNA TGTGCCAGCAGCTCTACTAGCGGAACCTCCTACGAGCAGTACTTC. Encoded protein: CASSSTSGTSYEQYF. The whole variable domain, remainder taken from reference TRBV7-2 and TRBJ2-7, is GAGVSQSPSNKVTEKGKDVELRCDPISGHTALYWYRQSLGQGLEFLIYFQGNSAPDKSGLPSDRFSAERTGGSVSTLTIQRTQQEDSAVYLCASSSTSGTSYEQYFGPGTRLTVT.